These 32 T cell receptor beta chains were sequenced from one sample in a study of T-cell memory formation after mild COVID-19. TCRdb called the 5' RACE reads again in MiXCR, with one record for every CDR3 protein. The data contain about 390,000 distinct CDR3 sequences, approximately 16% of them singletons. Source material: PBMCs or a T cell subset sorted from them (not recorded which). The receptor source for this set is a man aged 18 to 29 who had mild COVID-19 (a few samples of this study predate the infection). Cell type and time point are not known.

The chain employs TRBV20-1 and TRBJ2-7; D assignment may be TRBD1 or TRBD2 (6 bases each). V was clipped by 1 base and J by 7 bases, with 11 bases between them. CDR1 and CDR2 from the germline V gene are DFQATT and SNEGSKA (reference sequence). This CDR3 is 12 amino acids long. DNA of the CDR3: TGCAGTGCTAGAGGGGGGGCCGCTGAGCAGTACGTC. It specifies CSARGGAAEQYV.

In its sample, this clonotype was seen many times. The genes are TRBV11-2 and TRBJ2-5, with 11 bases matching TRBD2. V was pared by 6 bases and J by 4 bases, with 7 bases of the junction left unmatched. In germline, CDR1 is SGHAT, CDR2 FQNNGV. This CDR3 is built from 15 residues. The CDR3 is CASRHSGGAAETQYF. The DNA for the CDR3 is TGTGCCAGCAGACATAGCGGGGGGGCTGCAGAGACCCAGTACTTC.

The chain combines TRBV4-1 with TRBJ1-1; no clear D. V was pared by 2 bases and J by 3 bases, with 10 bases between. This CDR3 has 14 amino acids. Germline assignment: CDR1 MGHRA and CDR2 YSYEKL. CDR3 residues: CASSQYSGDTEAFF. The CDR3 DNA is TGCGCCAGCAGCCAATACAGTGGGGACACTGAAGCTTTCTTT.

The rearrangement joins TRBV20-1 to TRBJ1-2; no definite D call. The CDR3 sequence is 13 residues long. V lost 3 bases to trimming and J lost 2 bases, with 10 bases between them. The germline CDR1 and CDR2 sequences are DFQATT and SNEGSKA (reference sequence). This CDR3 reads CSASSGVNYGYTF. In DNA form, the CDR3 reads TGCAGTGCTAGCTCCGGGGTGAACTATGGCTACACCTTC.

This clonotype was seen only a few times. The chain employs TRBV12-3 or TRBV12-4 and TRBJ2-3, with 8 bases identical to TRBD2. The trim removed 6 bases at V and 7 bases at J, leaving 12 bases unmatched. This CDR3 has 15 residues. The DNA of the CDR3 is TGTGCCAGCAGGGGACCACGGGGGGGGGTCCATACGCAGTATTTT. Amino acid sequence: CASRGPRGGVHTQYF.

This clonotype was seen a few times. The genes are TRBV5-5 and TRBJ2-2; D is perhaps TRBD2 (5 bases). The CDR3 length is 14 residues. Trimming stripped 1 base from V and 4 bases from J, with 8 bases between. Germline loops: CDR1 SGHKS, CDR2 YYEKEE (reference sequence). CDR3 bases: TGTGCCAGCAGCTTGATGGGAGTCACCGGGGAGCTGTTTTTT. Its translation: CASSLMGVTGELFF.

The V and J genes are TRBV7-9 and TRBJ1-1, with D unclear. Deletions cut 8 bases from V and 6 bases from J, with 16 bases between. The CDR3 has 13 residues. Germline CDR1 SEHNR, CDR2 FQNEAQ (reference sequence). CDR3 DNA sequence: TGTGCCAGCCTGCTAGGGCAGGCGGCTGAAGCTTTCTTT. The encoded protein is CASLLGQAAEAFF.

This chain links TRBV6-2 or TRBV6-3 with TRBJ2-5; 10 bases agree with TRBD2. The CDR3 extends over 14 amino acids. V lost 5 bases, J lost 5 bases, and 5 bases stayed unmatched. Germline V gene data show CDR1 as MNHEY and CDR2 as SVGEGT. This CDR3 is CASSPSGGAETQYF. In DNA form, the CDR3 reads TGTGCCAGCAGTCCGAGCGGGGGGGCTGAGACCCAGTACTTC.

This clonotype has more than one count but fewer than ten. The chain employs TRBV7-8 and TRBJ2-2; 12 bases align to TRBD2. Per the germline V gene, CDR1 is SGHVS and CDR2 is FQNEAQ. The CDR3 consists of 17 residues. The trim removed 5 bases at V and 3 bases at J, leaving 7 bases unmatched. The CDR3 DNA reads TGTGCCAGCAGCCCTAGACTAGCGGGGGCTCACACCGGGGAGCTGTTTTTT. It is translated as CASSPRLAGAHTGELFF.

This chain uses TRBV5-6 with TRBJ2-1; 8 nucleotides match TRBD2. Germline CDR1 reads SGHDT; CDR2 reads YYEEEE. Trimming cost V 4 bases and J 3 bases; bases outside gene matches: 12. This CDR3 is built from 17 residues. The CDR3 is CASSASGGGLFYNEQFF. The CDR3 DNA follows: TGTGCCAGCAGCGCCTCCGGGGGGGGCCTCTTCTACAATGAGCAGTTCTTC.

This clonotype was picked up a small number of times. This chain uses TRBV5-1 with TRBJ2-1; no reliable D call. V was trimmed by 1 base and J by 7 bases, leaving 18 bases between them. Germline V lookup: CDR1 SGHRS, CDR2 YFSETQ. CDR3 length equals 16 residues. CDR3 loop: CASSLNPGTGLNEQFF. The CDR3 bases are TGCGCCAGCAGCTTGAATCCGGGTACTGGTCTTAATGAGCAGTTCTTC.

This clonotype was detected only a few times. The V call is TRBV4-2, the J call TRBJ2-7; TRBD2 matches 9 bases. The CDR3 consists of 15 residues. CDR1 is LGHNA, CDR2 YNFKEQ, per germline. Trimming at V came to 0 bases and at J to 4 bases, leaving 4 bases not matched to a gene. In DNA, the CDR3 is TGTGCCAGCAGCCAAGAGACTAGCGGACGTTACGAGCAGTACTTC. This gives the protein CASSQETSGRYEQYF.

This clonotype was detected a few times. V is TRBV7-9 and J is TRBJ2-7; 10 positions match TRBD1. The junction had 9 bases not matched to a gene; V was cut back by 5 bases and J by 5 bases. The CDR3 totals 15 residues. Germline V gives CDR1 SEHNR, CDR2 FQNEAQ (reference sequence). The CDR3 is CASSHPGQGFHEQYF. The CDR3 DNA reads TGTGCCAGCAGCCATCCGGGACAGGGGTTCCACGAGCAGTACTTC.

The V gene is TRBV27, the J gene TRBJ1-5; 9 bases fit TRBD1. Germline-derived CDR1 and CDR2 are MNHEY and SMNVEV (reference sequence). V lost 2 bases and J lost 3; bases outside the gene matches: 5. This CDR3 has 16 amino acids. Here the CDR3 reads CASSLGGQGNNQPQHF. The DNA of the CDR3 is TGTGCCAGCAGTTTAGGGGGACAGGGAAACAATCAGCCCCAGCATTTT.

The CDR3 protein is CASSYSDTEKLFF. In DNA form, the CDR3 reads TGTGCCAGCAGTTACTCGGACACCGAAAAACTGTTTTTT. This rearrangement joins TRBV6-5 to TRBJ1-4; the D gene is possibly TRBD1 (5 bases). There are 13 residues in the CDR3. Germline CDR1 is MNHEY and CDR2 is SVGAGI. Deletions cut 0 bases from V and 8 bases from J, with 7 bases between.

This clonotype was counted a few times. V and J are TRBV29-1 and TRBJ1-3; D gene uncertain. The V and J ends lost 4 bases and 2 bases respectively, with 6 bases between them. The CDR3 spans 12 residues. CDR1 and CDR2 (germline): SQVTM, ANQGSEA. CDR3 in amino acids: CSVAITGNTIYF. The CDR3 region has the DNA TGCAGCGTTGCCATAACTGGAAACACCATATATTTT.

The V gene is TRBV5-1, the J gene TRBJ2-3; 7 bases line up with TRBD2. This CDR3 contains 16 residues. The trim removed 0 bases at V and 0 bases at J, leaving 4 bases unmatched. CDR1 and CDR2 (germline): SGHRS, YFSETQ. CDR3 nucleotide sequence: TGCGCCAGCAGCTTGGAGCGGGGATCTAGCACAGATACGCAGTATTTT. It codes for CASSLERGSSTDTQYF.

This clonotype occurred many times. This chain uses TRBV7-9 with TRBJ1-6; tentative D call: TRBD1 (5 bases). Germline loops: CDR1 SEHNR, CDR2 FQNEAQ (reference sequence). The ends were cut back, 5 bases at V and 0 bases at J, with 17 bases in the middle. CDR3 length: 18 residues. The DNA for the CDR3 is TGTGCCAGCAGCCCCGGGACTAGCCGTAGCTCCTATAATTCACCCCTCCACTTT. Translating gives CASSPGTSRSSYNSPLHF.

The V and J genes are TRBV9 and TRBJ2-2; possibly TRBD1 for D (5 bases). The CDR3 loop spans 14 amino acids. V was shortened by 5 bases and J by 3 bases, with 11 bases between the two germline ends. Germline V CDR1 and CDR2: SGDLS, YYNGEE. The CDR3 DNA reads as TGTGCCAGCAGAGCCGACAGCCACACCGGGGAGCTGTTTTTT. As protein: CASRADSHTGELFF.

The rearrangement uses TRBV20-1 and TRBJ1-1; D remains ambiguous. The CDR3 is made up of 14 amino acids. CDR1 is DFQATT and CDR2 is SNEGSKA in the germline V gene (reference sequence). The V gene lost 3 bases and the J gene lost 1 base, with 12 bases spanning the gap. CDR3 amino acids: CSARGGSGNTEAFF. The DNA for the CDR3 is TGCAGTGCTAGGGGCGGGTCAGGGAACACTGAAGCTTTCTTT.

The chain joins TRBV3-1 to TRBJ2-6; D remains unclear. Germline CDR1 reads LGHDT; CDR2 reads YNNKEL (reference sequence). The CDR3 is 15 amino acids. V was clipped by 2 bases and J by 2 bases, with 7 bases between them. CDR3 in amino acids: CASSQQVTGANVLTF. Written as DNA, the CDR3 is TGTGCCAGCAGCCAACAGGTAACTGGGGCCAACGTCCTGACTTTC.

This clonotype was observed a few times. The chain joins TRBV29-1 to TRBJ2-1; D tentatively fits TRBD1 or TRBD2 (5 bases each). CDR3 length: 16 residues. Per the germline V gene, CDR1 is SQVTM and CDR2 is ANQGSEA. Trimming shortened V by 4 bases and J by 8 bases, and 24 bases separated the two germline ends. CDR3 DNA sequence: TGCAGCGTTGCCCATCAGACGGGATCTTGGGGCGATGAGCAGTTCTTC. It specifies CSVAHQTGSWGDEQFF.

V usage is TRBV13 and J usage is TRBJ2-2, with D tentatively TRBD2 (5 bases). Germline CDR1 is PRHDT and CDR2 is FYEKMQ (reference sequence). The CDR3 has 15 amino acids. Between the trimmed V and J ends, which lost 3 bases and 7 bases, there was a span of 15 bases. CDR3 sequence reads: CASSFDGVGHGELFF. The CDR3, as DNA: TGTGCCAGCAGCTTCGACGGGGTCGGGCACGGGGAGCTGTTTTTT.

This clonotype was detected only a few times. The junction shows a germline mismatch at one end, possibly a read error. J is TRBJ2-5 and V is TRBV12-3 or TRBV12-4; TRBD2 matches at 7 bases. CDR3 length: 11 residues. The CDR3 DNA follows: TGTGCCAGCAGTGTAGCGGGGACCCAGTACTTC. Translating it yields CASSVAGTQYF.

CDR3 region: CASSLQGILGEQYV. The CDR3 DNA follows: TGTGCCAGCAGCCTTCAGGGGATCCTAGGTGAGCAGTACGTC. The chain couples TRBV28 to TRBJ2-7; a weak D match, TRBD1 (6 bases). The V end was cut by 6 bases, the J end by 7 bases, with 19 bases between. Per the germline V gene, CDR1 is MDHEN and CDR2 is SYDVKM. This CDR3 is built from 14 residues.

This clonotype was seen more than once but under ten times. The rearrangement joins TRBV12-3 or TRBV12-4 to TRBJ1-5, with 7 bases aligning to TRBD1. Trimming removed 3 bases from V and 7 bases from J; junction bases left unmatched: 3. CDR3 length: 13 amino acids. The CDR3 nucleotides are TGTGCCAGCAGTTTTGGGACAGAACAGCCCCAGCATTTT. Residues: CASSFGTEQPQHF.

The genes are TRBV4-1 and TRBJ2-3; TRBD1 matches 10 bases. The CDR3 runs to 17 residues. Germline lookup yields CDR1 MGHRA and CDR2 YSYEKL. V lost 5 bases and J lost 7; bases outside the gene matches: 15. CDR3 coding DNA: TGCGCCAGCAGCTTCCCCCGGGACAGGGGAGCGCTTTATACGCAGTATTTT. This translates into CASSFPRDRGALYTQYF.

This clonotype came up a few times. This chain connects TRBV20-1 to TRBJ1-2; the D is unclear. Trimming shortened V by 4 bases and J by 5 bases, and 20 bases separated the two germline ends. The CDR3 runs to 15 residues. The germline V gene has CDR1 DFQATT and CDR2 SNEGSKA (reference sequence). Written as DNA, the CDR3 is TGCAGTGCTACTTCAGACCGTACCCACCTGTATGGCTACACCTTC. This translates into CSATSDRTHLYGYTF.

This clonotype was found a few times. This rearrangement joins TRBV7-2 to TRBJ1-6; 8 bases match TRBD1. After removal of 1 base from V and 13 bases from J, the junction contained 6 bases not matched to a gene. Germline CDR1 SGHTA, CDR2 FQGNSA. The CDR3 contains 14 residues. The CDR3 loop is CASSLEQGEVPLHF. CDR3 coding DNA: TGTGCCAGCAGCTTAGAACAGGGGGAAGTCCCCCTCCACTTT.

This clonotype was detected only once. The chain joins TRBV7-9 to TRBJ1-1; the D gene is possibly TRBD1 (5 bases). This CDR3 contains 15 residues. V lost 8 bases to trimming and J lost 5 bases, with 21 bases between them. CDR1 SEHNR and CDR2 FQNEAQ come from the germline V gene (reference sequence). The CDR3 is CASGEQGAGRTEAFF. DNA for the CDR3: TGTGCCAGCGGGGAGCAGGGCGCCGGAAGAACTGAAGCTTTCTTT.

This clonotype was seen ten or more times. The chain combines TRBV5-1 with TRBJ2-5, with D tentatively TRBD1 or TRBD2 (5 bases each). Germline CDR1 and CDR2: SGHRS and YFSETQ. This CDR3 contains 14 residues. V lost 2 bases and J lost 2, with 10 bases in between. The CDR3 DNA is TGCGCCAGCAGCTTTGGGACCGCTCAAGAGACCCAGTACTTC. Protein product: CASSFGTAQETQYF.

The chain combines TRBV6-6 with TRBJ2-2; unclear D gene. The CDR3 runs 15 residues. The V end was cut by 2 bases, the J end by 2 bases, with 9 bases between. The germline gives CDR1 MNHNY, CDR2 SVGAGI (reference sequence). DNA of the CDR3: TGTGCCAGCAGTTACACAGTGCCTAACACCGGGGAGCTGTTTTTT. It specifies CASSYTVPNTGELFF.